The clone carrying this T cell receptor (beta chain) was counted at least ten times. The antigen remains undetermined. Per germline, CDR1 SQVTM and CDR2 ANQGSEA. The CDR3 has 15 amino acids. The V gene lost 3 bases and the J gene lost 0 bases, with 15 bases spanning the gap. This sample was included in a study of CD8 T cells in ankylosing spondylitis. Study conclusions and caveats: Researchers reportedly found disease-linked clones significantly enriched in matched ankylosing spondylitis synovial fluid.

MiXCR, run by TCRdb on the 5' RACE reads, gives a single entry per CDR3 protein. The profile shows around 250,000 distinct CDR3 sequences, approximately 12% of them singletons. Sequenced input: blood, either unsorted or a sorted T cell fraction (not recorded which). The J gene is TRBJ2-7, the V gene TRBV29-1; perhaps TRBD2 as D (5 bases). The receptor was isolated from a male donor with ankylosing spondylitis or in good health (not recorded which). The CDR3 region has the DNA TGCAGCGTTGAGGCAGCGGATACAACCTCCTACGAGCAGTACTTC. Residues: CSVEAADTTSYEQYF.